A selection of T cell receptor beta chains follows, all from one sample in a study of OX40 agonist ivuxolimab in advanced cancers. The protocol was immunoSEQ multiplex PCR, while the TCRdb copy is restricted to in-frame clones and leaves out a portion. The table includes 35,000 or so clones, less than 90% detected once. This specimen consisted of CD4+ or CD8+ T cells sorted from blood, obtained in a trial of the OX40 agonist ivuxolimab. The receptor set was obtained from an adult with an advanced solid tumor such as melanoma, head and neck, liver or kidney cancer. Each CDR3 is given with its conserved first and last residue. A D gene is named only where the DNA matches it firmly. Clone size is stated in some rows and not others, as once, few, many or a class when expanded.

j_call v_call d_call clone_size cdr3_nt cdr3_aa
TRBJ1-2 TRBV6-5 . few TGTGCCAGCAGTTACGATGGAGTTGGAGGCTACACCTTC CASSYDGVGGYTF
TRBJ2-2 TRBV15 TRBD2 . TGTGCCACCAGTTGGTCGACTAGCGAGGTCGGGGAGCTGTTTTTT CATSWSTSEVGELFF
TRBJ2-5 TRBV7-2 . . TGTGCCAGCAGCTTAACAGGCTTAGGAGAGACCCAGTACTTC CASSLTGLGETQYF
TRBJ2-7 TRBV4-3 . . TGCGCCAGCAGCCAAGATCTTGCAGGTACCTACGAGCAGTACTTC CASSQDLAGTYEQYF
TRBJ1-2 TRBV13 . . TGTGCCAGCAGCTTGATGGCGGGGGCTGATGGCTACACCTTC CASSLMAGADGYTF
TRBJ2-7 TRBV7-6 . medium-sized TGTGCCAGCAGCTTGGAGTGGTCCGAGCAGTACTTC CASSLEWSEQYF
TRBJ2-5 TRBV2 TRBD2 . TGTGCCAGCAGTGGATCAGGACTAGCGGGGGGAGTGGAGACCCAGTACTTC CASSGSGLAGGVETQYF
TRBJ1-2 TRBV7-3 . . TGTGCCAGCAGCTTAAGCGGCGACACTGGGACCTATGGCTACACCTTC CASSLSGDTGTYGYTF
TRBJ2-3 TRBV7-9 . . TGTGCCAGCAGCTTAGTGGGGTGGACAGATACGCAGTATTTT CASSLVGWTDTQYF
TRBJ1-1 TRBV6-6 . . TGTGCCAGCAGCGGAGAGGAGACCGAGAGCACTGAAGCTTTCTTT CASSGEETESTEAFF
TRBJ1-1 TRBV7-9 . . TGTGCCAGCAGCGCGAGCCCGGGGGCGTACACTGAAGCTTTCTTT CASSASPGAYTEAFF
TRBJ2-7 TRBV6-1 . . TGTGCCAGCAGTGAACCTTCGCAGCCATTCTCCTACGAGCAGTACTTC CASSEPSQPFSYEQYF
TRBJ2-7 TRBV14 TRBD2 . TGTGCCAGCAGCTTTAGCGGGGGTCTCTCCTACGAGCAGTACTTC CASSFSGGLSYEQYF
TRBJ2-2 TRBV7-3 TRBD2 . TGTGCCAGCAGCTTAACGGGCGGGGGGGCCCCCGCCGGGGAGCTGTTTTTT CASSLTGGGAPAGELFF
TRBJ2-1 TRBV9 TRBD2 . TGTGCCAGCAGCGTAGTGATGGCTAGCGGGGGGCCGGCGGATGAGCAGTTCTTC CASSVVMASGGPADEQFF
TRBJ2-7 TRBV4-1 TRBD1 . TGCGCCAGCAGCCAACACAGACAGGGTTCCTACGAGCAGTACTTC CASSQHRQGSYEQYF
TRBJ1-4 TRBV2 . once TGTGCCAGCAGTGAGGGGCCGAGAGGTGAAAAACTGTTTTTT CASSEGPRGEKLFF
TRBJ2-7 TRBV7-8 . . TGTGCCAGCAGCTTAGAAACCGGGATCTCCTACGAGCAGTACTTC CASSLETGISYEQYF
TRBJ1-2 TRBV14 . . TGTGCCAGCAGCCCTTTCGACCCCAACTATGGCTACACCTTC CASSPFDPNYGYTF
TRBJ2-7 TRBV30 . . TGTGCCTGGAGTGTAGACTGGGACCCAGACTACGAGCAGTACTTC CAWSVDWDPDYEQYF
TRBJ1-1 TRBV30 . few TGTGCCTGGAGTGTAAGGTCGTCCACTGAAGCTTTCTTT CAWSVRSSTEAFF
TRBJ2-7 TRBV27 TRBD2 . TGTGCCAGCAGTTTAAGGGGAGGGACCTCCTACTACGAGCAGTACTTC CASSLRGGTSYYEQYF
TRBJ2-1 TRBV7-2 TRBD1 few TGTGCCAGCAGCAAGAAGGACAGGGAAATCATCTACAATGAGCAGTTCTTC CASSKKDREIIYNEQFF
TRBJ1-2 TRBV2 . . TGTGCCAGCACGAAGGAAGTTTATGGCTACACCTTC CASTKEVYGYTF
TRBJ2-2 TRBV19 . . TGTGCCATAATGGACGGGAACACCGGGGAGCTGTTTTTT CAIMDGNTGELFF
TRBJ1-6 TRBV7-2 . . TGTGCCAGCAGCCCACCCCCCACACGCTCCTATAATTCACCCCTCCACTTT CASSPPPTRSYNSPLHF
TRBJ1-6 TRBV30 . . TGTGCCTGGAGTGTACAGGGCGGCTCACCCCTCCACTTT CAWSVQGGSPLHF
TRBJ2-3 TRBV19 . . TGTGCCAGTAGTCAGGGGAGCACAGATACGCAGTATTTT CASSQGSTDTQYF
TRBJ1-5 TRBV5-1 . . TGCGCCAGCAGCTCCGATCGGGGGCAGCCCCAGCATTTT CASSSDRGQPQHF
TRBJ2-7 TRBV4-3 . . TGCGCCAGCAGCACGTCCGGCGGCTCCTACGAGCAGTACTTC CASSTSGGSYEQYF
TRBJ2-7 TRBV27 . . TGTGCCAGCAGTCTGCGGGGCTTTGGGACCTACGAGCAGTACTTC CASSLRGFGTYEQYF
TRBJ1-5 TRBV9 . . TGTGCCAGCAGCGTAGACGGGAGTAATCAGCCCCAGCATTTT CASSVDGSNQPQHF
TRBJ1-1 TRBV6-1 . . TGTGCCAGCAGTGCCACCGTTGGCCCCGATGAAGCTTTCTTT CASSATVGPDEAFF
TRBJ2-3 TRBV7-6 TRBD2 few TGTGCCAGCAGCTTACCCAGCGGGGAGTTCCCAGATACGCAGTATTTT CASSLPSGEFPDTQYF
TRBJ2-1 TRBV5-4 . . TGTGCCAGCAGCCCTGGCAATGAGCAGTTCTTC CASSPGNEQFF
TRBJ1-1 TRBV4-1 . . TGCGCCAGCAGCCAAGATGAGGGGGTGGAAGCTTTCTTT CASSQDEGVEAFF
TRBJ1-1 TRBV10-3 TRBD1 . TGTGCCATCAGAGGCACGACAGGGGGCACTGAAGCTTTCTTT CAIRGTTGGTEAFF
TRBJ2-1 TRBV6-1 . . TGTGCCAGCAGCCCGGGTCGAAGCCCCTACAATGAGCAGTTCTTC CASSPGRSPYNEQFF
TRBJ1-5 TRBV30 . . TGTGCCTGGAGTGTCGAAGGGACTCAGCCCCAGCATTTT CAWSVEGTQPQHF
TRBJ2-7 TRBV5-1 . . TGCGCCAGCAGCTTGCCCCGACAGGTACTACCCGGCGAGCAGTACTTC CASSLPRQVLPGEQYF
TRBJ1-1 TRBV5-5 . . TGTGCCAGCAGAAGAAATGGGGACAAGAACACTGAAGCTTTCTTT CASRRNGDKNTEAFF
TRBJ2-7 TRBV4-1 . . TGCGCCAGCAGCCAAGAAGACGGCGACTACGAGCAGTACTTC CASSQEDGDYEQYF
TRBJ1-1 TRBV5-6 . . TGTGCCAGCAGCTTAGGTGGCGCCCGCACTGAAGCTTTCTTT CASSLGGARTEAFF
TRBJ1-2 TRBV9 . . TGTGCCAGCAGCCCGGGACCGGCGTGGAACTATGGCTACACCTTC CASSPGPAWNYGYTF
TRBJ1-2 TRBV11-2 . . TGTGCCAGCAGAACAAACTATGGCTACACCTTC CASRTNYGYTF
TRBJ1-2 TRBV19 . . TGTGCCAGTAGTATAGGACAGGTTCTTGGCTACACCTTC CASSIGQVLGYTF
TRBJ1-1 TRBV7-2 . . TGTGCCAGCAGCCCCAGGGGACACTGGGTGAGAGAAGCTTTCTTT CASSPRGHWVREAFF
TRBJ2-5 TRBV4-1 . . TGCGCCAGCAGCCAACCGATAGCACAGCGCGTCCAAGAGACCCAGTACTTC CASSQPIAQRVQETQYF
TRBJ2-7 TRBV9 . . TGTGCCAGCAGCGTAGCTCTTGGGGCCGTCGGCGAGCAGTACTTC CASSVALGAVGEQYF
TRBJ2-7 TRBV5-5 . . TGTGCCAGCAGCCAAGATCCACAGACCTACGAGCAGTACTTC CASSQDPQTYEQYF
TRBJ1-1 TRBV7-9 . . TGTGCCAGCAGCTCAGGGCTAAAGAACACTGAAGCTTTCTTT CASSSGLKNTEAFF
TRBJ2-3 TRBV9 TRBD2 . TGTGCCAGCAGGGGAGCGGGGGAGTATGCAGATACGCAGTATTTT CASRGAGEYADTQYF